This entry is about one T cell receptor beta chain. Its antigen is as yet unknown. The length of the CDR3 is 17 residues. V trimming: 0 bases; J trimming: 6 bases; junction bases outside the gene matches: 8. Per germline, CDR1 SGHTA and CDR2 FQGNSA. Sequencing was performed with immunoSEQ multiplex PCR; in TCRdb, only in-frame clones are kept and a portion is missing. The profile shows about 140,000 clones, almost 90% of them singletons. The sample belongs to a study of cytomegalovirus exposure and HLA in healthy donors. Points from the study as a whole: The study flagged 150 to 200 TCR beta chains as cytomegalovirus-associated. It was confirmed in vitro that a few of the CMV-associated chains were specific for CMV antigens. Usually a TCR sequence was rare, but some public TCRs were found in many donors.

The donors were members of the validation cohort, which comprised about 120 subjects and was separate from the first cohort of 666 subjects. The chain carries TRBV7-2 and TRBJ2-2; 9 bases fit TRBD1. This clonotype was sampled from a woman under 30 in good health and CMV-seropositive. Sequencing input: PBMCs. The CDR3 DNA is TGTGCCAGCAGCTTAGCGCACGGGACAGGGAGGTCCGGGGAGCTGTTTTTT. Translation: CASSLAHGTGRSGELFF.